This T cell receptor (beta chain) is from a study of blood T cell repertoires in COVID-19. TCRdb's copy holds only in-frame clones and misses some; the assay was immunoSEQ multiplex PCR. This sample has about 310,000 clones, with over 75% found just once. This sequence was found in a man over 45 with active or convalescent COVID-19. Sequenced: peripheral blood.

CDR3 DNA: TGCGCCAGCAGCGAAGGCTCGACAGGGGGCGTTTGGCGGAATGAAAAACTGTTTTTT. Amino acids: CASSEGSTGGVWRNEKLFF. This rearrangement joins TRBV4-1 to TRBJ1-4, with TRBD1 matching 10 bases. CDR3 length: 19 residues. The V gene's germline CDR1 is MGHRA and CDR2 YSYEKL. V gave up 5 bases and J gave up 5 bases; unmatched junction bases: 17.